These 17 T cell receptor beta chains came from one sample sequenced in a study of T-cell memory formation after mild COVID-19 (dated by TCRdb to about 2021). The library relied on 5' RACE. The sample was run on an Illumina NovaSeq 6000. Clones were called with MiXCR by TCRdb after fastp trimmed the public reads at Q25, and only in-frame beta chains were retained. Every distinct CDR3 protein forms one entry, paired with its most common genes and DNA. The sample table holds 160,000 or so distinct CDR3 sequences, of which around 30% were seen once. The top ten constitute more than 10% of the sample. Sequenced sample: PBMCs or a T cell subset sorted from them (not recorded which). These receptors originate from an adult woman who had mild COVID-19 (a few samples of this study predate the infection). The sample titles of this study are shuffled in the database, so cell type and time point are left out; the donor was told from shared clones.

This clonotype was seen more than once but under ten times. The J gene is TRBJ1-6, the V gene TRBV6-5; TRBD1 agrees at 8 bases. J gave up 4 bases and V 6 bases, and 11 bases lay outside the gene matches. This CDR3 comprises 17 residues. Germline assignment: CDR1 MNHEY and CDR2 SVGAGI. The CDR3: CASRTWTGLDYNSPLHF. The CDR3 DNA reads TGTGCCAGCAGAACCTGGACAGGGCTTGATTATAATTCACCCCTCCACTTT.

This CDR3 is CASSQGVGGSSYEQYF. The CDR3, as DNA: TGTGCCAGCTCCCAGGGGGTTGGTGGGAGCTCCTACGAGCAGTACTTC. The gene calls are TRBV18 and TRBJ2-7; 7 bases line up with TRBD1. The V segment lost 6 bases and the J segment 0 bases; nucleotides outside the gene matches: 11. Looked up from germline, CDR1 is KGHSH and CDR2 is LQKENI. This CDR3 is 16 amino acids long.

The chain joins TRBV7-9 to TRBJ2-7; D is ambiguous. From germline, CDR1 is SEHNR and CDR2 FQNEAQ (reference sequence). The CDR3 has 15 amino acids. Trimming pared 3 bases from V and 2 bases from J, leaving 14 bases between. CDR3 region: CASSFLTSSPYEQYF. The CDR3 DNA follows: TGTGCCAGCAGCTTCCTTACGTCCAGCCCCTACGAGCAGTACTTC.

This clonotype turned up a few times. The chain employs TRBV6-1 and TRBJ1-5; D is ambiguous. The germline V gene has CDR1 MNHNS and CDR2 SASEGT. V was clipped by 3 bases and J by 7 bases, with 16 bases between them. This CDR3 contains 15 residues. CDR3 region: CASSDATHRGQPQHF. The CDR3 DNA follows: TGTGCCAGCAGTGATGCGACCCACCGGGGACAGCCCCAGCATTTT.

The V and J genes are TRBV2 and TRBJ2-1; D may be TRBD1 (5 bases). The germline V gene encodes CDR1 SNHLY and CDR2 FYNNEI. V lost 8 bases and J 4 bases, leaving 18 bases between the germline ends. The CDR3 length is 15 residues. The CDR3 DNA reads TGTGCCAGCTCTTGGTGGGGCGATGCTTACAATGAGCAGTTCTTC. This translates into CASSWWGDAYNEQFF.

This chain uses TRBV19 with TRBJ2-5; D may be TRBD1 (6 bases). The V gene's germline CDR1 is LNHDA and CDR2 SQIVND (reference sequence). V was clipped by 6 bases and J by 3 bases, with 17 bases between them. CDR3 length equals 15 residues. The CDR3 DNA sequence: TGTGCCAGTAGCCCCCGGGACAATGGAAAAGAGACCCAGTACTTC. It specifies CASSPRDNGKETQYF.

CDR3 residues: CASSGAVTGGEQYF. DNA of the CDR3: TGTGCCAGCAGCGGCGCAGTGACAGGGGGCGAGCAGTACTTC. The chain is built from TRBV5-4 and TRBJ2-7; TRBD1 aligns across 9 bases. Germline V gives CDR1 SGHNT, CDR2 YYREEE (reference sequence). The junction had 8 bases not matched to a gene; V was cut back by 4 bases and J by 6 bases. This CDR3 is built from 14 residues.

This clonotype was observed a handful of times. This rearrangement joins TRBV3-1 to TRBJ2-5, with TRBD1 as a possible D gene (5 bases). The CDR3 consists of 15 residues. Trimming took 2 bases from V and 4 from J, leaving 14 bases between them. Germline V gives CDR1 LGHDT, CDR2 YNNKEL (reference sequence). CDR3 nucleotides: TGTGCCAGCAGCCAACAGGGTCCGGGTGTAGAGACCCAGTACTTC. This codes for CASSQQGPGVETQYF.

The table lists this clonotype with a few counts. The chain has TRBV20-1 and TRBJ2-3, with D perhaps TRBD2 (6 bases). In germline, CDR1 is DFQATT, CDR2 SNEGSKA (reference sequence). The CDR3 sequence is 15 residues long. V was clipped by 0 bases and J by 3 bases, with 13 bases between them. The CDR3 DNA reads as TGCAGTGCTAGAGATATTCGGGGGAGGACAGATACGCAGTATTTT. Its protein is CSARDIRGRTDTQYF.

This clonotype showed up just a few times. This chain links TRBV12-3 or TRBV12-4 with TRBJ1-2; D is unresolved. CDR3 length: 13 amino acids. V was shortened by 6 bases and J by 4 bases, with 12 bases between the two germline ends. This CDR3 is CASSPAGVYGYTF. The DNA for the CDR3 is TGTGCCAGCAGCCCAGCCGGGGTCTATGGCTACACCTTC.

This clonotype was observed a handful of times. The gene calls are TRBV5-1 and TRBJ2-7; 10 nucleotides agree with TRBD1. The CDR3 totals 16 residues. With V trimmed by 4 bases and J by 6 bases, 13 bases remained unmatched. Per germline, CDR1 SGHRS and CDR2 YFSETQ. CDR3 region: CASSLSTPGQGFEQYF. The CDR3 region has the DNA TGCGCCAGCAGCCTATCCACACCGGGACAGGGGTTCGAGCAGTACTTC.

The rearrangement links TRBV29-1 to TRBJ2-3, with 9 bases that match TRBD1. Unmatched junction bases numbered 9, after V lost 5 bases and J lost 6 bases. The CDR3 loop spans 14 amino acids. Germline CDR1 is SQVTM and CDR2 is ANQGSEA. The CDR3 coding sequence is TGCAGCGTTCACCCACAGGGGGCGAGGGATACGCAGTATTTT. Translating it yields CSVHPQGARDTQYF.

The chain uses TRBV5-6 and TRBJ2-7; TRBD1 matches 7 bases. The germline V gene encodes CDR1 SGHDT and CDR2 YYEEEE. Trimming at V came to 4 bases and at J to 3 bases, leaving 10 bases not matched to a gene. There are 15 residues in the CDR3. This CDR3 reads CASSAGQVRGYEQYF. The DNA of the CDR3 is TGTGCCAGCAGCGCCGGACAGGTTCGGGGCTACGAGCAGTACTTC.

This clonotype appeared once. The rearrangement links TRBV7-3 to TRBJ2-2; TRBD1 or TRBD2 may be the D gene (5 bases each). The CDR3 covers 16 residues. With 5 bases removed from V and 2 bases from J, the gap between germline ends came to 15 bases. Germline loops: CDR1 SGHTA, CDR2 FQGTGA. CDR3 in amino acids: CASSPQGTANTGELFF. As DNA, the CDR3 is TGTGCCAGCAGCCCCCAAGGGACGGCAAACACCGGGGAGCTGTTTTTT. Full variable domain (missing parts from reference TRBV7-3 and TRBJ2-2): GAGVSQTPSNKVTEKGKYVELRCDPISGHTALYWYRQSLGQGPEFLIYFQGTGAADDSGLPNDRFFAVRPEGSVSTLKIQRTERGDSAVYLCASSPQGTANTGELFFGEGSRLTVL.

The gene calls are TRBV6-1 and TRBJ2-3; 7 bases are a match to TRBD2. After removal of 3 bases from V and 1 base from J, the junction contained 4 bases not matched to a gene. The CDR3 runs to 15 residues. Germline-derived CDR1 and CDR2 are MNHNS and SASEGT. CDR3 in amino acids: CASSEAGVGTDTQYF. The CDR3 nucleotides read TGTGCCAGCAGTGAGGCGGGAGTCGGCACAGATACGCAGTATTTT.

The CDR3 loop is CAIFPLGGANRSGELFF. The CDR3 region has the DNA TGTGCCATCTTCCCTTTGGGGGGCGCGAATAGGTCCGGGGAGCTGTTTTTT. V is TRBV10-3 and J is TRBJ2-2; D could derive from TRBD1 or TRBD2 (6 bases each). Germline loops: CDR1 ENHRY, CDR2 SYGVKD. The CDR3 length is 17 residues. Trimming took off 8 bases at V and 6 bases at J, with 25 bases between the two ends.

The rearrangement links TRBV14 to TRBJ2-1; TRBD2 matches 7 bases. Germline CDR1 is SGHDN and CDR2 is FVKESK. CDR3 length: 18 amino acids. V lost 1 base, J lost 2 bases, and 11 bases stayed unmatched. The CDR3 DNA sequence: TGTGCCAGCAGCCAAGCCTGGGCTAGCGGAGCCCCCTACAATGAGCAGTTCTTC. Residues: CASSQAWASGAPYNEQFF.